A selection of T cell receptor beta chains follows, all from one sample in a study of T cell responses to AZD1222 COVID-19 vaccine. Method: immunoSEQ multiplex PCR; TCRdb's copy keeps in-frame clones and lacks some. The sample comprises 90,000 to 150,000 clones, 91% of which are singletons, and roughly 5.7% rests with the top ten. The starting material was peripheral blood, obtained on day 0 of AZD1222 vaccination. Source of these receptors: an adult in good health. Each CDR3 is given with its conserved first and last residue. A D gene is named only where the DNA matches it firmly. Not every row has a clone size; where given, it reads once, few, many or a size class.

v_gene	d_gene	j_gene	abundance	CDR3nt	CDR3aa
TRBV30	-	TRBJ1-4	-	TGTGCCTGGGAGGGACGGGCTAATGAAAAACTGTTTTTT	CAWEGRANEKLFF
TRBV5-4	TRBD1	TRBJ1-2	-	TGTGCCAGCAGCCGCAACCCGGGACAGGGGAAAGATGGCTACACCTTC	CASSRNPGQGKDGYTF
TRBV5-1	-	TRBJ2-3	-	TGCGCCAGCAGCTTGGCCAGGGGAGGTATAGATGCAGATACGCAGTATTTT	CASSLARGGIDADTQYF
TRBV9	-	TRBJ1-6	-	TGTGCCAGCAGCGTAGAAGGGTATAATTCACCCCTCCACTTT	CASSVEGYNSPLHF
TRBV2	-	TRBJ2-2	-	TGTGCCAGCAGCGGTACAGGGTGGAATTCCGGGGAGCTGTTTTTT	CASSGTGWNSGELFF
TRBV12-3/TRBV12-4	-	TRBJ1-4	-	TGTGCCAGCAGGGGCTCTACAGCAAGGAAACTGTTTTTT	CASRGSTARKLFF
TRBV28	-	TRBJ1-1	-	TGTGCCAGCAGTTTGGGGTTCACTGAAGCTTTCTTT	CASSLGFTEAFF
TRBV6-4	-	TRBJ2-2	-	TGTGCCAGCAGTCAGGGGATCACCGGGGAGCTGTTTTTT	CASSQGITGELFF
TRBV5-1	-	TRBJ1-1	-	TGCGCCAGCAGCTTGGCGGGGGCTACCGAAGCTTTCTTT	CASSLAGATEAFF
TRBV3-1/TRBV3-2	TRBD1	TRBJ1-1	-	TGTGCCAGCAGCCACCCCGGGACAGGGGTAGAAGCTTTCTTT	CASSHPGTGVEAFF
TRBV7-8	TRBD1	TRBJ2-7	once	TGTGCCAGCAGCCTACAGGGGGCGCCCATAAACGAGCAGTACTTC	CASSLQGAPINEQYF
TRBV5-1	-	TRBJ1-1	-	TGCGCCAGCAGCTTGAACCTCATGCGTGGGGCTGAAGCTTTCTTT	CASSLNLMRGAEAFF
TRBV28	-	TRBJ1-2	-	TGTGCCAGCAGTCCCGGAGGGGTTAACTATGGCTACACCTTC	CASSPGGVNYGYTF
TRBV14	TRBD1	TRBJ2-4	-	TGTGCCAGCAGCCAAAAGACAGGGTGGGACATTCAGTACTTC	CASSQKTGWDIQYF
TRBV5-1	-	TRBJ1-1	-	TGCGCCAGCAGTTGGCCCCGGGGCACTGAAGCTTTCTTT	CASSWPRGTEAFF
TRBV5-5	-	TRBJ2-1	once	TGTGCCAGCAGCTTGGGTTTTGGGGGGATGGGCGTCTACAATGAGCAGTTCTTC	CASSLGFGGMGVYNEQFF
TRBV30	-	TRBJ2-1	-	TGTGCCTGGAGTGTACGGAGCAATCGTGAGCAGTTCTTC	CAWSVRSNREQFF
TRBV5-4	-	TRBJ1-1	once	TGTGCCAGCAGCCAGGGTGGGACTGAAGCTTTCTTT	CASSQGGTEAFF
TRBV2	-	TRBJ1-5	-	TGTGCCAGCGGCGGGATCAGCAATCAGCCCCAGCATTTT	CASGGISNQPQHF
TRBV27	-	TRBJ1-1	-	TGTGCCAGCAGCCGCGACAGACTGAACACTGAAGCTTTCTTT	CASSRDRLNTEAFF
TRBV11-2	-	TRBJ1-1	once	TGTGCCAGCAGCATGACTCGGAACACTGAAGCTTTCTTT	CASSMTRNTEAFF
TRBV6-1	TRBD2	TRBJ2-1	-	TGTGCCAGCAGTGTTGGGTTAATCGGCGGGAGCTCCTACAATGAGCAGTTCTTC	CASSVGLIGGSSYNEQFF
TRBV19	-	TRBJ2-7	-	TGTGCCAGTAGTAGAACAGGGCTCTGGGGGGCTACCGAGCAGTACTTC	CASSRTGLWGATEQYF
TRBV5-4	-	TRBJ1-2	-	TGTGCCAGCAGCTTGGAACAGTTTAGCTATGGCTACACCTTC	CASSLEQFSYGYTF
TRBV6-5	-	TRBJ1-4	-	TGTGCCAGCAGCCCGTACGTACCTAATGAAAAACTGTTTTTT	CASSPYVPNEKLFF
TRBV3-1/TRBV3-2	-	TRBJ2-2	-	TGTGCCAGCAGCCAAGCGGGGTCCGGGGAGCTGTTTTTT	CASSQAGSGELFF
TRBV2	-	TRBJ2-7	once	TGTGCCAGCAGTGACCCGGGAGAGTGGGGGAGCTCCTACGAGCAGTACTTC	CASSDPGEWGSSYEQYF
TRBV7-9	-	TRBJ2-7	-	TGTGCCAGCAGCCCCAGGGGCGCTTCCTACGAGCAGTACTTC	CASSPRGASYEQYF